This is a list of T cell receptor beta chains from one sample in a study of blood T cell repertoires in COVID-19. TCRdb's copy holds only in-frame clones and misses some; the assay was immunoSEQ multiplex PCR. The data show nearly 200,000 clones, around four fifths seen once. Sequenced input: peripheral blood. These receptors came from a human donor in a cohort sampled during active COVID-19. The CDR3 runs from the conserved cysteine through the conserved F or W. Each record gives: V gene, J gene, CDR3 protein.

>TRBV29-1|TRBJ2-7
CSVEEGSSYEQYF
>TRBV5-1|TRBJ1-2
CASSPPVSNYGYTF
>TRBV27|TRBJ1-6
CASGLGTGYSPLHF
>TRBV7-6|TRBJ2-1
CASSPRTSGSYNEQFF
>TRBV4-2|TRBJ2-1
CASSPQSPTLEQFF
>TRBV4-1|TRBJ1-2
CASSLSTGLVTGYTF
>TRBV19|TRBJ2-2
CASRRRDSDGELFF
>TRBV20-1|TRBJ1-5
CSIGANQPQHF
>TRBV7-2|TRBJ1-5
CASGTGGHQPQHF
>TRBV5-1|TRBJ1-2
CASSFGTDYGYTF
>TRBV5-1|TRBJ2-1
CASSLVARRNEQFF
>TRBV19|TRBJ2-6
CASSRDRGLSGANVLTF
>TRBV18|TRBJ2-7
CASSEAGGYEQYF
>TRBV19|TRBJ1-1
CASSIIRQARNTEAFF
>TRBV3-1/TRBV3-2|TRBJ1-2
CASSGRTYGYTF
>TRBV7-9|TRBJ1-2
CASSLLTGGGYTF
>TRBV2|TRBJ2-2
CASSEIGTSTGELFF
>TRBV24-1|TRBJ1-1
CATSRYGGEAFF
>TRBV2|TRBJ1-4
CASSEGGPVQEKLFF
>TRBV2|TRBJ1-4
CASTTNRRTNEKLFF
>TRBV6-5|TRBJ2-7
CASSNYINEQYF
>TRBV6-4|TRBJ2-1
CASSGDRTFNEQFF
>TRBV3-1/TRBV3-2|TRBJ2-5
CASSLGTSGGADSRETQYF
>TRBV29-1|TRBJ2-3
CSVDRGTDTQYF
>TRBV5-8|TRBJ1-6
CASSYDGAPDSPLHF
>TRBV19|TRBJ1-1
CASTGNTEAFF
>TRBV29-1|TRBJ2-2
CSVTAGAGGELFF
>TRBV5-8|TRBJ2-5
CASSFLFGGGKTQYF
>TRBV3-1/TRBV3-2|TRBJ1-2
CASSQGAGYGYTF
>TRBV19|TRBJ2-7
CASSIPGKGYEQYF
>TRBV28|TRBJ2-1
CASTLTGGEQFF
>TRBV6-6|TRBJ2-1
CASSRRGAGTGYNEQFF
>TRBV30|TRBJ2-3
CAWNGKLITDTQYF
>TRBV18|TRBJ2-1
CASSPLGLHGQFF
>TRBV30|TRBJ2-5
CACTAGSRKETQYF
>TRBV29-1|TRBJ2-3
CSVEAGGTDTQYF
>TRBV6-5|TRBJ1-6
CASSWSGQGWSPLHF
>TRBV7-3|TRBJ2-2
CASSLTDSTGELFF
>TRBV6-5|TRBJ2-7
CASTVVQGAHEQYF
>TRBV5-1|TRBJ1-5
CASSLDNNQPQHF
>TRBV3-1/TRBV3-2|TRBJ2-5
CASSQDPGTRGTQYF